These 17 T cell receptor beta chains were sequenced from one sample in a study of blood T cell repertoires in COVID-19 (dated by TCRdb to the early 2020s). The library was obtained by the immunoSEQ multiplex PCR assay. TCRdb limited this immuneACCESS table to in-frame rearrangements with V and J called. A share of clones is missing; checked studies link under half to unresolved V genes, and the rest is unexplained. The sample profile shows some 330,000 clones; 83% of them were found once. The ten most abundant clones make up approximately 5.4% of the sample. Sequencing was done on a sample of PBMCs or T cells enriched from blood (not recorded which). The receptor source for this set is a woman in her 50s who had recovered from COVID-19.

The chain links TRBV12-3 or TRBV12-4 to TRBJ1-1; the D gene is possibly TRBD1 (5 bases). The CDR3 extends over 13 amino acids. V dropped 8 bases and J dropped 3 bases, with 13 bases sitting between them. The CDR3 region has the DNA TGTGCCAGCGGGGTGGGGCGTTACACTGAAGCTTTCTTT. As protein: CASGVGRYTEAFF.

This sequence joins TRBV7-2 and TRBJ1-2, with 7 bases that match TRBD1. Germline CDR1 SGHTA, CDR2 FQGNSA. V was clipped by 3 bases and J by 2 bases; unmatched bases: 3. This CDR3 spans 14 amino acids. The CDR3 is CASSFQTGNYGYTF. The CDR3 DNA follows: TGTGCCAGCAGCTTTCAGACAGGGAACTATGGCTACACCTTC.

The chain has TRBV5-5 and TRBJ2-3; D remains ambiguous. The CDR3 totals 12 residues. Germline CDR1 and CDR2: SGHKS and YYEKEE (reference sequence). V dropped 2 bases and J dropped 3 bases, with 4 bases sitting between them. DNA of the CDR3: TGTGCCAGCAGCTTACAAACAGATACGCAGTATTTT. Amino acid sequence: CASSLQTDTQYF.

The rearrangement joins TRBV9 to TRBJ2-5, with 7 bases that match TRBD2. Germline V gives CDR1 SGDLS, CDR2 YYNGEE. The CDR3 is 12 amino acids. V trimming: 4 bases; J trimming: 7 bases; junction bases outside the gene matches: 4. This chain's CDR3 is CASSPGEGTQYF. CDR3 coding DNA: TGTGCCAGCAGCCCTGGGGAGGGGACCCAGTACTTC.

The rearrangement links TRBV6-2 or TRBV6-3 to TRBJ2-4; 8 nucleotides line up with TRBD1. Looked up from germline, CDR1 is MNHEY and CDR2 is SVGEGT. V shed 5 bases, J shed 6 bases, and the junction held 3 bases outside the gene matches. The CDR3 loop spans 13 amino acids. In nucleotides, the CDR3 is TGTGCCAGCAGTCCGACAGGGGTAAACATTCAGTACTTC. It yields the protein CASSPTGVNIQYF.

The chain links TRBV6-5 to TRBJ2-7, with a possible D match to TRBD2 (5 bases). Germline V lookup: CDR1 MNHEY, CDR2 SVGAGI. Between the trimmed V and J ends, which lost 2 bases and 4 bases, there was a span of 18 bases. The CDR3 runs 16 residues. In DNA form, the CDR3 reads TGTGCCAGCAGTTACGCTGGGAGTCCGCCGGTTTACGAGCAGTACTTC. This sequence encodes CASSYAGSPPVYEQYF.

J is TRBJ2-7 and V is TRBV12-3 or TRBV12-4; a weak D match, TRBD2 (5 bases). Trimming left V 1 base short and J 3 bases short, with 7 bases between. The CDR3 is 13 residues long. The DNA of the CDR3 is TGTGCCAGCAGTTTAGGGACTCACTACGAGCAGTACTTC. Translation gives CASSLGTHYEQYF.

The rearrangement joins TRBV4-1 to TRBJ2-1, with TRBD2 identical over 10 bases. J was trimmed by 4 bases and V by 3 bases; bases with no gene match: 9. The CDR3 length is 17 residues. The V gene's germline CDR1 is MGHRA and CDR2 YSYEKL. Here the CDR3 reads CASSHPIAGGPYNEQFF. The CDR3 nucleotides read TGCGCCAGCAGCCACCCCATAGCGGGGGGTCCATACAATGAGCAGTTCTTC.

V gene TRBV5-1 combines with J gene TRBJ1-2; no firm D call. The CDR3 is made up of 16 amino acids. V lost 0 bases and J 5 bases, leaving 17 bases between the germline ends. Germline V gene sequence: CDR1 SGHRS, CDR2 YFSETQ. In nucleotides, the CDR3 is TGCGCCAGCAGCTTGGAAAGGGTGGGGTCGGGGTATGGCTACACCTTC. This encodes CASSLERVGSGYGYTF.

This clone has more than one count but fewer than ten. Mismatch with germline at one junction end may stem from a read error. The chain joins TRBV7-2 to TRBJ1-1; D not certain. Germline V gene data show CDR1 as SGHTA and CDR2 as FQGNSA. The CDR3 extends over 11 amino acids. CDR3 region: CASSLNSEAFF. Written as DNA, the CDR3 is TGTGCCAGCAGCTTAAACAGTGAAGCTTTCTTT.

The rearrangement uses TRBV3-1 (or the pseudogene TRBV3-2) and TRBJ2-7; D uncertain. In germline, CDR1 is LGHDT, CDR2 YNNKEL (reference sequence). Between the trimmed V and J ends, which lost 1 base and 3 bases, there was a span of 4 bases. The CDR3 contains 12 residues. The CDR3 DNA is TGTGCCAGCAGCCAAGCCAACTACGAGCAGTACTTC. This translates into CASSQANYEQYF.

DNA of the CDR3: TGTGCCTGGAGACCCACAGGGGGCGCGTACACCTTC. Residues: CAWRPTGGAYTF. The V and J genes are TRBV30 and TRBJ1-2; TRBD1 matches 9 bases. CDR3 length: 12 amino acids. V dropped 3 bases and J dropped 11; count of bases not matched to a gene: 7. Per germline, CDR1 GTSNPN and CDR2 SVGIG (reference sequence).

This clone was recorded only once. The genes are TRBV6-5 and TRBJ2-2; 8 nucleotides align to TRBD1. With 4 bases clipped from V and 4 bases from J, the junction kept 8 bases outside the gene matches. Germline CDR1 is MNHEY and CDR2 is SVGAGI. CDR3 length: 16 residues. CDR3 loop: CASSSGGRAVTGELFF. CDR3 coding DNA: TGTGCCAGCAGTTCAGGGGGCAGGGCGGTCACCGGGGAGCTGTTTTTT.

The rearrangement links TRBV27 to TRBJ1-1; 10 bases are a match to TRBD1. CDR1 and CDR2 (germline): MNHEY, SMNVEV (reference sequence). CDR3 length: 14 residues. Trimming at V came to 5 bases and at J to 9 bases, leaving 9 bases not matched to a gene. The CDR3 region is CASSRNRDRGQAFF. The CDR3 nucleotides read TGTGCCAGCAGTCGAAACAGGGACAGGGGACAAGCTTTCTTT.

This clone was observed a handful of times. CDR3: CASSNRNLDRGFF. In DNA, the CDR3 is TGTGCCAGCAGTAACCGCAATCTAGATAGAGGTTTCTTT. The rearrangement joins TRBV6-5 to TRBJ1-1; D is undetermined. The CDR3 covers 13 residues. Germline V gives CDR1 MNHEY, CDR2 SVGAGI. The V and J ends lost 5 bases and 13 bases respectively, with 20 bases between them.

This clone has just a few counts. This chain joins TRBV28 and TRBJ1-1; D perhaps matches TRBD1 (5 bases). Looked up from germline, CDR1 is MDHEN and CDR2 is SYDVKM. V lost 7 bases and J lost 3, with 18 bases in between. The CDR3 is 15 residues long. The CDR3 region has the DNA TGTGCCAGCACCTATTCCAGGGTAGTGGACACTGAAGCTTTCTTT. Translated: CASTYSRVVDTEAFF.

This chain links TRBV3-1 (or the pseudogene TRBV3-2) with TRBJ1-2; D not certain. The germline V and J ends were trimmed by 5 bases and 7 bases, with 20 bases remaining between them. CDR3 length: 15 residues. Germline V gene lookup returns CDR1 LGHDT and CDR2 YNNKEL (reference sequence). Written as DNA, the CDR3 is TGTGCCAGCAGCGACCGCCCGGGTCCGGTTGGTGGCTACACCTTC. Amino acids: CASSDRPGPVGGYTF.